These 29 T cell receptor beta chains originate from one sample sequenced in a study of blood T cells in healthy people across ages (dated by TCRdb to between 2014 and 2017). Receptors were amplified or captured by 5' RACE. A second about 6 to 11 cycle PCR used a sample-barcoded 5' primer and a J-beta primer mix. TCRdb cleaned the public reads at Q25 with fastp, built clones with MiXCR and kept in-frame beta chains. All rows with the same CDR3 protein become a single entry with the most common DNA and genes. The sample yields some 1,800,000 distinct CDR3 sequences; 39% were counted once. The ten most abundant clones make up 20% to 25% of the sample. The sequencing sample was made of blood. These receptors originate from a human donor in good health.

This clonotype turned up a few times. The chain recombines TRBV5-1 with TRBJ2-1, with unresolved D. This CDR3 spans 13 amino acids. Germline V gives CDR1 SGHRS, CDR2 YFSETQ. Trimming took off 0 bases at V and 6 bases at J, with 7 bases between the two ends. CDR3 DNA sequence: TGCGCCAGCAGCTTGGGATATTCCAATGAGCAGTTCTTC. Its translation is CASSLGYSNEQFF.

This sequence joins TRBV28 and TRBJ2-7, with TRBD1 matching 10 bases. J lost 3 bases, V lost 0 bases, and 2 bases had no gene match. Germline lookup yields CDR1 MDHEN and CDR2 SYDVKM. This CDR3 is built from 15 residues. The CDR3: CASSLWGQGRYEQYF. CDR3 nucleotides: TGTGCCAGCAGTTTATGGGGACAGGGGCGCTACGAGCAGTACTTC.

This clonotype was recorded a few times. The rearrangement joins TRBV4-3 to TRBJ1-2, with D maybe TRBD1 (5 bases). The CDR3 spans 13 residues. Trimming took off 3 bases at V and 8 bases at J, with 13 bases between the two ends. CDR1 is LGHNA, CDR2 YSLEER, per germline. The CDR3 bases are TGCGCCAGCAGCCATACGGGGGAAAAGGGCTACACCTTC. Translating gives CASSHTGEKGYTF.

This chain connects TRBV5-4 to TRBJ2-3; 10 bases line up with TRBD2. The V and J ends lost 0 bases and 7 bases, in that order; junction bases with no gene match: 14. The CDR3 consists of 18 residues. Looked up from germline, CDR1 is SGHNT and CDR2 is YYREEE (reference sequence). The chain's CDR3 is CASSLERMLAGGVNTQYF. The CDR3 DNA sequence: TGTGCCAGCAGCTTGGAGCGTATGTTAGCGGGGGGTGTAAATACGCAGTATTTT.

V and J are TRBV20-1 and TRBJ1-6; D not resolved. The CDR3 extends over 14 amino acids. The V and J ends lost 1 base and 9 bases respectively, with 13 bases between them. Germline values: CDR1 DFQATT, CDR2 SNEGSKA (reference sequence). As DNA, the CDR3 is TGCAGTGCTAGAGTTTCGGTAACTGGTTCACCCCTCCACTTT. It yields the protein CSARVSVTGSPLHF.

The chain uses TRBV10-3 and TRBJ2-5; D tentatively reads TRBD1 or TRBD2 (6 bases each). Between the trimmed V and J ends, which lost 5 bases and 7 bases, there was a span of 26 bases. Germline V gives CDR1 ENHRY, CDR2 SYGVKD. The CDR3 consists of 17 residues. The CDR3 DNA sequence: TGTGCCATCAGTTCCCCACCTGGGGGGACAAGGGGAGTGACCCAGTACTTC. Its translation is CAISSPPGGTRGVTQYF.

In its sample, this clonotype was seen a few times. The chain has TRBV7-2 and TRBJ1-1; D gene uncertain. CDR3 length: 12 residues. The V end lost 2 bases, the J end lost 11 bases, and 12 bases lay between the germline ends. The V gene's germline CDR1 is SGHTA and CDR2 FQGNSA. CDR3 residues: CASSLRQALAFF. The CDR3 DNA reads as TGTGCCAGCAGCTTACGACAAGCCTTGGCTTTCTTT.

The V call is TRBV10-3, the J call TRBJ2-4; the D is unclear. The assigned J gene may be wrong: the sequence end matches TRBJ2-7 better. Per germline, CDR1 ENHRY and CDR2 SYGVKD. This CDR3 contains 11 residues. CDR3 coding DNA: TGTGCCACCGGACGGAACTACGAGCAGTACTTC. Translating it yields CATGRNYEQYF.

This chain joins TRBV29-1 and TRBJ2-5; D uncertain. The length of the CDR3 is 11 residues. Trimming removed 7 bases at V and 5 bases at J, with 11 bases between. Germline assignment: CDR1 SQVTM and CDR2 ANQGSEA. The CDR3 nucleotides read TGCAGCGCTGGATGGATGGAGACCCAGTACTTC. Its translation: CSAGWMETQYF.

This clonotype was recorded once. This chain connects TRBV10-3 to TRBJ2-1; D gene uncertain. Trimming shortened V by 2 bases and J by 6 bases, and 17 bases separated the two germline ends. The CDR3 consists of 16 residues. Per germline, CDR1 ENHRY and CDR2 SYGVKD. CDR3 bases: TGTGCCATCAGTGAGATATCTAGGGAAAGAGGCAATGAGCAGTTCTTC. Amino acids: CAISEISRERGNEQFF.

This clonotype has a handful of counts. V is TRBV20-1 and J is TRBJ2-7; the D is unclear. The CDR3 extends over 12 amino acids. Trimming removed 2 bases from V and 3 bases from J, with 8 bases in between. Germline values: CDR1 DFQATT, CDR2 SNEGSKA (reference sequence). The CDR3 DNA sequence: TGCAGTGCTAGACTGACTCTCTACGAGCAGTACTTC. Protein sequence: CSARLTLYEQYF.

In its sample, this clonotype was seen a few times. V and J are TRBV12-3 or TRBV12-4 and TRBJ2-3, with 7 bases that match TRBD1. The V segment lost 3 bases and the J segment 2 bases; nucleotides outside the gene matches: 11. The CDR3 covers 17 residues. CDR3 region: CASSFRRGLLNTDTQYF. CDR3 sequence (DNA): TGTGCCAGCAGTTTTCGAAGGGGGCTCCTTAACACAGATACGCAGTATTTT.

The genes are TRBV7-2 and TRBJ2-6; unclear D gene. Trimming removed 3 bases from V and 1 base from J, with 10 bases in between. CDR1 SGHTA and CDR2 FQGNSA come from the germline V gene. The CDR3 has 16 amino acids. The CDR3 DNA is TGTGCCAGCAGCTTCACCACAGCTTCTGGGGCCAACGTCCTGACTTTC. Translated, it gives CASSFTTASGANVLTF.

The V and J genes are TRBV28 and TRBJ2-3; perhaps TRBD2 as D (6 bases). CDR3 length equals 16 residues. Trimming removed 4 bases from V and 2 bases from J, with 16 bases in between. Germline values: CDR1 MDHEN, CDR2 SYDVKM. The DNA of the CDR3 is TGTGCCAGCAGTTCCCCGGGCGGGGTCCTCACAGATACGCAGTATTTT. This sequence encodes CASSSPGGVLTDTQYF.

The rearrangement uses TRBV9 and TRBJ2-4; possible D gene TRBD2, 7 bases. The ends were cut back, 0 bases at V and 13 bases at J, with 26 bases in the middle. The CDR3 spans 17 residues. The germline CDR1 and CDR2 sequences are SGDLS and YYNGEE. The chain's CDR3 is CASSVDRRGDNYNEQYF. CDR3 nucleotide sequence: TGTGCCAGCAGCGTAGATAGACGGGGGGACAACTACAATGAGCAGTACTTC.

The rearrangement joins TRBV29-1 to TRBJ2-1; the D gene could be TRBD1 or TRBD2 (5 bases each). The CDR3 extends over 14 amino acids. Germline CDR1 SQVTM, CDR2 ANQGSEA. The V gene lost 3 bases and the J gene lost 6 bases, with 15 bases spanning the gap. The CDR3 nucleotides read TGCAGCGTTGATTGGGGGTTTAAGGGCAATGAGCAGTTCTTC. This translates into CSVDWGFKGNEQFF.

This clonotype was detected a few times. V and J are TRBV3-1 and TRBJ1-2; D may be TRBD1 (5 bases). From germline, CDR1 is LGHDT and CDR2 YNNKEL (reference sequence). The V end lost 1 base, the J end lost 2 bases, and 11 bases lay between the germline ends. The CDR3 is 15 amino acids. The CDR3 region is CASSQGLEGNYGYTF. The CDR3 nucleotides read TGTGCCAGCAGCCAAGGTTTGGAGGGGAACTATGGCTACACCTTC.

This clonotype appeared a few times. The chain carries TRBV20-1 and TRBJ2-5; 10 positions match TRBD2. The CDR3 spans 16 residues. With V trimmed by 5 bases and J by 2 bases, 11 bases remained unmatched. Germline V gene data show CDR1 as DFQATT and CDR2 as SNEGSKA (reference sequence). The CDR3 loop is CSAGPGSGGEQETQYF. The CDR3, as DNA: TGCAGTGCTGGGCCCGGCAGCGGGGGGGAGCAAGAGACCCAGTACTTC.

V is TRBV20-1 and J is TRBJ2-5; TRBD2 matches 15 bases. Germline V CDR1 and CDR2: DFQATT, SNEGSKA (reference sequence). The CDR3 consists of 18 residues. The junction had 14 bases not matched to a gene; V was cut back by 5 bases and J by 4 bases. The CDR3: CSAGGTSGGYGLGETQYF. The DNA of the CDR3 is TGCAGTGCTGGGGGGACTAGCGGGGGGTACGGTCTGGGAGAGACCCAGTACTTC.

This chain links TRBV4-2 with TRBJ2-7; D is tentatively TRBD1 or TRBD2 (6 bases each). The closer fit of TRBJ2-4 to the DNA end suggests the J call may be wrong. CDR1 is LGHNA and CDR2 is YNFKEQ in the germline V gene. CDR3 size: 16 residues. CDR3 residues: CASSQDLGRGRDIQYF. CDR3 nucleotide sequence: TGTGCCAGCAGCCAAGATCTCGGACGGGGGCGAGACATTCAGTACTTC.

The rearrangement uses TRBV28 and TRBJ2-5, with 9 nucleotides matching TRBD1. CDR3 length: 14 residues. Germline CDR1 MDHEN, CDR2 SYDVKM. V was clipped by 6 bases and J by 5 bases; unmatched bases: 7. The CDR3 DNA reads TGTGCCAGCAGACCCGGGACAGGGTTTGAGACCCAGTACTTC. It translates to CASRPGTGFETQYF.

This clonotype occurred many times. The chain joins TRBV3-1 to TRBJ1-1; the D is unclear. Trimming took 0 bases from V and 1 from J, leaving 18 bases between them. In germline, CDR1 is LGHDT, CDR2 YNNKEL (reference sequence). CDR3 length equals 18 residues. CDR3 amino acids: CASSQEPPAVWTNTEAFF. Written as DNA, the CDR3 is TGTGCCAGCAGCCAAGAACCGCCGGCCGTGTGGACGAACACTGAAGCTTTCTTT.

This clonotype was detected only a few times. The chain joins TRBV28 to TRBJ1-1, with D possibly TRBD1 on 6 matching bases. There are 11 residues in the CDR3. Trimming stripped 7 bases from V and 7 bases from J, with 10 bases between. Germline V gene sequence: CDR1 MDHEN, CDR2 SYDVKM. CDR3 protein: CASTRTVEAFF. In DNA form, the CDR3 reads TGTGCCAGCACCCGGACAGTTGAAGCTTTCTTT.

This sequence joins TRBV12-3 or TRBV12-4 and TRBJ2-7; D unresolved. V lost 3 bases, J lost 2 bases, and 17 bases lay in between. CDR3 length equals 16 residues. CDR3 in amino acids: CASSFFRASATYEQYF. DNA of the CDR3: TGTGCCAGCAGTTTTTTTCGGGCCTCTGCGACCTACGAGCAGTACTTC.

The chain couples TRBV12-3 or TRBV12-4 to TRBJ1-2, with 7 bases aligning to TRBD1. The V gene end was trimmed by 4 bases and the J gene end by 6 bases; junction bases not matched to a gene: 8. This CDR3 is built from 14 residues. The CDR3 DNA reads as TGTGCCAGCAGTTGGGGACAGCAGCCCCATGGCTACACCTTC. Residues: CASSWGQQPHGYTF.

The V call is TRBV5-1, the J call TRBJ1-1, with D possibly TRBD1 on 6 matching bases. Germline V gene sequence: CDR1 SGHRS, CDR2 YFSETQ. The CDR3 contains 16 residues. Trimming cost V 3 bases and J 8 bases, with 23 bases left between them. The DNA of the CDR3 is TGCGCCAGCAGCTCGAAGACCGAGGCAGGGGTAAGGGAAGCTTTCTTT. It specifies CASSSKTEAGVREAFF.

In this sample, this clonotype turned up a few times. This chain connects TRBV12-3 or TRBV12-4 to TRBJ2-1; 8 nucleotides agree with TRBD1. The CDR3 sequence is 14 residues long. Unmatched junction bases numbered 11, after V lost 7 bases and J lost 9 bases. This CDR3 is CASIGQGWVSEQFF. CDR3 bases: TGTGCCAGCATAGGACAGGGCTGGGTGAGTGAGCAGTTCTTC.

CDR3 DNA: TGTGCCAGCAGTACACAGGGAAGGGTAGGCTACACCTTC. It encodes CASSTQGRVGYTF. The chain joins TRBV6-5 to TRBJ1-2; a possible D gene is TRBD1 (6 bases). V was cut by 5 bases and J by 8 bases, with 15 bases left in between. Germline lookup yields CDR1 MNHEY and CDR2 SVGAGI. CDR3 length: 13 amino acids.

This chain uses TRBV6-5 with TRBJ2-2; 8 bases map to TRBD1. This CDR3 is 15 amino acids long. Trimming took 5 bases from V and 6 from J; bases not matched to a gene: 8. Germline V gives CDR1 MNHEY, CDR2 SVGAGI. The CDR3 is CASSPITTGAGELFF. The CDR3 bases are TGTGCCAGCAGTCCTATCACGACAGGGGCCGGGGAGCTGTTTTTT.